These T cell receptor beta chains were read from a single sample in a study of blood T cell repertoires in COVID-19. Sequencing was performed with immunoSEQ multiplex PCR; in TCRdb, only in-frame clones are kept and a portion is missing. The sample carries fewer than 350,000 clones, 85% recorded once. The source material was PBMCs or T cells enriched from blood (not recorded which). The receptors derive from a woman aged 25 to 45 who had been exposed to COVID-19. The CDR3 runs from the conserved cysteine through the conserved F or W. D genes are given only for firm matches. Clone size is not always given. Where it is, it says once, few, many or a class for expanded clones.

J gene: TRBJ1-2; clone size: .; D gene: .; V gene: TRBV6-2/TRBV6-3; CDR3 protein: CASSYSTYREARGGYTF; CDR3 DNA: TGTGCCAGCAGTTACTCGACCTACAGGGAAGCGCGGGGGGGCTACACCTTC
J gene: TRBJ2-7; clone size: .; D gene: .; V gene: TRBV28; CDR3 protein: CASSPPGMGTPGEQYF; CDR3 DNA: TGTGCCAGCAGTCCCCCTGGTATGGGTACGCCGGGGGAGCAGTACTTC
J gene: TRBJ1-3; clone size: .; D gene: .; V gene: TRBV28; CDR3 protein: CASSSPGERYGNTIYF; CDR3 DNA: TGTGCCAGCAGTAGCCCAGGGGAGAGGTACGGAAACACCATATATTTT
J gene: TRBJ1-6; clone size: once; D gene: TRBD1; V gene: TRBV6-5; CDR3 protein: CASSYSSQGVASPLHF; CDR3 DNA: TGTGCCAGCAGTTACTCGAGTCAGGGGGTCGCATCACCCCTCCACTTT
J gene: TRBJ2-1; clone size: .; D gene: .; V gene: TRBV10-3; CDR3 protein: CAIRRADNEQFF; CDR3 DNA: TGTGCCATCAGGCGGGCAGACAATGAGCAGTTCTTC
J gene: TRBJ1-1; clone size: .; D gene: .; V gene: TRBV7-9; CDR3 protein: CASSHPGMNTEAFF; CDR3 DNA: TGTGCCAGCAGCCACCCGGGGATGAACACTGAAGCTTTCTTT
J gene: TRBJ1-4; clone size: .; D gene: .; V gene: TRBV7-9; CDR3 protein: CASSLGAAGREKLFF; CDR3 DNA: TGTGCCAGCAGCTTGGGTGCGGCAGGGAGGGAAAAACTGTTTTTT
J gene: TRBJ1-1; clone size: once; D gene: .; V gene: TRBV29-1; CDR3 protein: CSVGIVGRTEAFF; CDR3 DNA: TGCAGCGTTGGTATCGTGGGCAGAACTGAAGCTTTCTTT
J gene: TRBJ1-4; clone size: .; D gene: TRBD1; V gene: TRBV5-4; CDR3 protein: CASSLMGQGGSELFF; CDR3 DNA: TGTGCCAGCAGCTTGATGGGACAGGGAGGGTCTGAACTGTTTTTT
J gene: TRBJ1-1; clone size: .; D gene: .; V gene: TRBV18; CDR3 protein: CASSPARGGTEAFF; CDR3 DNA: TGTGCCAGCTCACCGGCAAGGGGGGGCACTGAAGCTTTCTTT
J gene: TRBJ2-7; clone size: .; D gene: TRBD1; V gene: TRBV27; CDR3 protein: CASSLTGTGTYEQYF; CDR3 DNA: TGTGCCAGCAGTCTAACCGGGACAGGGACCTACGAGCAGTACTTC
J gene: TRBJ1-2; clone size: .; D gene: TRBD1; V gene: TRBV28; CDR3 protein: CASSLAGQAGRGRYGYTF; CDR3 DNA: TGTGCCAGCAGTTTAGCGGGGCAGGCCGGCAGGGGGCGGTATGGCTACACCTTC
J gene: TRBJ1-1; clone size: .; D gene: .; V gene: TRBV4-1; CDR3 protein: CASSQDPGLDTEAFF; CDR3 DNA: TGCGCCAGCAGCCAAGATCCCGGACTGGACACTGAAGCTTTCTTT
J gene: TRBJ2-2; clone size: .; D gene: .; V gene: TRBV7-9; CDR3 protein: CASSLGDTNTGELFF; CDR3 DNA: TGTGCCAGCAGCTTAGGGGACACTAACACCGGGGAGCTGTTTTTT
J gene: TRBJ2-1; clone size: .; D gene: TRBD2; V gene: TRBV10-3; CDR3 protein: CAISTSGSPNEQFF; CDR3 DNA: TGTGCCATCAGCACTAGCGGGAGCCCTAATGAGCAGTTCTTC
J gene: TRBJ1-2; clone size: .; D gene: TRBD1; V gene: TRBV18; CDR3 protein: CASSPRTGVDGYTF; CDR3 DNA: TGTGCCAGCTCACCAAGGACAGGGGTGGACGGCTACACCTTC
J gene: TRBJ2-5; clone size: .; D gene: .; V gene: TRBV5-1; CDR3 protein: CASSLAETQYF; CDR3 DNA: TGCGCCAGCAGCTTGGCGGAGACCCAGTACTTC
J gene: TRBJ1-6; clone size: once; D gene: .; V gene: TRBV15; CDR3 protein: CATSRGAVVSSYNSPLHF; CDR3 DNA: TGTGCCACCAGCAGAGGAGCCGTAGTGAGCTCCTATAATTCACCCCTCCACTTT
J gene: TRBJ2-6; clone size: .; D gene: .; V gene: TRBV5-6; CDR3 protein: CASSWELFSGANVLTF; CDR3 DNA: TGTGCCAGCAGCTGGGAGTTGTTCTCTGGGGCCAACGTCCTGACTTTC
J gene: TRBJ1-2; clone size: .; D gene: .; V gene: TRBV21-1; CDR3 protein: CASSKENLIWFSYGYTF; CDR3 DNA: TGTGCCAGCAGCAAAGAAAATCTAATCTGGTTTTCATATGGCTACACCTTC
J gene: TRBJ1-2; clone size: .; D gene: .; V gene: TRBV21-1; CDR3 protein: CASSKYKGGRGYYGYTF; CDR3 DNA: TGTGCCAGCAGCAAATATAAGGGCGGGCGGGGGTACTATGGCTACACCTTC
J gene: TRBJ1-2; clone size: .; D gene: TRBD1; V gene: TRBV19; CDR3 protein: CATHRTGDYGYTF; CDR3 DNA: TGTGCCACGCACCGGACAGGGGACTATGGCTACACCTTC
J gene: TRBJ2-3; clone size: once; D gene: TRBD1; V gene: TRBV7-9; CDR3 protein: CASSLTGTGREEQYF; CDR3 DNA: TGTGCCAGCAGCCTAACCGGGACAGGGCGGGAAGAGCAGTATTTT
J gene: TRBJ1-4; clone size: .; D gene: .; V gene: TRBV4-3; CDR3 protein: CASSPLPEYSEKLFF; CDR3 DNA: TGCGCCAGCAGCCCCCTTCCGGAGTACTCTGAAAAACTGTTTTTT
J gene: TRBJ1-5; clone size: .; D gene: TRBD1; V gene: TRBV6-2/TRBV6-3; CDR3 protein: CASSRDRVRGNQPQHF; CDR3 DNA: TGTGCCAGCAGTCGGGACAGGGTTCGCGGCAATCAGCCCCAGCATTTT
J gene: TRBJ2-7; clone size: .; D gene: .; V gene: TRBV27; CDR3 protein: CASRSRDSSYEQYF; CDR3 DNA: TGTGCCAGCCGGTCCCGGGACTCCTCCTACGAGCAGTACTTC
J gene: TRBJ2-6; clone size: .; D gene: .; V gene: TRBV28; CDR3 protein: CASHSTGWSGANVLTF; CDR3 DNA: TGTGCCAGCCACTCGACGGGGTGGTCTGGGGCCAACGTCCTGACTTTC
J gene: TRBJ1-2; clone size: .; D gene: .; V gene: TRBV7-9; CDR3 protein: CASSLENYRNYGYTF; CDR3 DNA: TGTGCCAGCAGCTTAGAAAATTACAGAAACTATGGCTACACCTTC
J gene: TRBJ2-1; clone size: .; D gene: TRBD1; V gene: TRBV5-1; CDR3 protein: CASRPGTGSNEQFF; CDR3 DNA: TGCGCCAGCAGGCCCGGGACAGGGAGTAATGAGCAGTTCTTC
J gene: TRBJ2-1; clone size: .; D gene: TRBD1; V gene: TRBV3-1/TRBV3-2; CDR3 protein: CASSLIGQGRSYNEQFF; CDR3 DNA: TGTGCCAGCAGCCTAATCGGACAGGGGAGGTCCTACAATGAGCAGTTCTTC
J gene: TRBJ2-7; clone size: .; D gene: .; V gene: TRBV19; CDR3 protein: CASSSGFPEQYF; CDR3 DNA: TGTGCCAGTAGTTCAGGATTCCCCGAGCAGTACTTC
J gene: TRBJ1-1; clone size: .; D gene: .; V gene: TRBV6-5; CDR3 protein: CASRTDSMAEAFF; CDR3 DNA: TGTGCCAGCAGGACGGACTCCATGGCTGAAGCTTTCTTT
J gene: TRBJ2-1; clone size: many; D gene: TRBD2; V gene: TRBV9; CDR3 protein: CASSVAGESNEQFF; CDR3 DNA: TGTGCCAGCAGCGTGGCGGGAGAGTCCAATGAGCAGTTCTTC
J gene: TRBJ2-1; clone size: .; D gene: TRBD1; V gene: TRBV18; CDR3 protein: CASSPPRTGGSYNEQFF; CDR3 DNA: TGTGCCAGCTCACCACCGAGGACAGGGGGGTCCTACAATGAGCAGTTCTTC